This T cell receptor beta chain was captured in a study of T cell responses to AZD1222 COVID-19 vaccine. Findings of the study overall: White British donors predominated, females outnumbered males, and clonal diversity was possibly underestimated. Variant regions that are unmutated are reportedly the target of nearly half of spike-specific TCRs. Sampling that yielded the repertoires occurred only after the peak T cell response.

V lost 8 bases, J lost 0 bases, and 8 bases stayed unmatched. The CDR3 is 15 amino acids. Per the germline V gene, CDR1 is KGHDR and CDR2 is SFDVKD. Assay used: immunoSEQ multiplex PCR; TCRdb lists only in-frame clones, some missing. Of 100,000 or so clones in the sample, roughly 88% were seen once. A remark on this clone: The target antigen is unknown.

The receptor's source is an adult in good health. This sample comprised peripheral blood, obtained on day 0 of AZD1222 vaccination. The chain combines TRBV24-1 with TRBJ1-1; 7 positions agree with TRBD1. CDR3 nucleotides: TGTGCCACCATCGGGGGGGACAGATTGAACACTGAAGCTTTCTTT. Translated, it gives CATIGGDRLNTEAFF.